This T cell receptor (beta chain) was observed in a study of T cells in Graves' hyperthyroidism and ophthalmopathy. The V gene end was trimmed by 3 bases and the J gene end by 6 bases; junction bases not matched to a gene: 5. Germline assignment: CDR1 MGHRA and CDR2 YSYEKL. The CDR3 spans 14 residues. TCR beta CDR3 region amplification was performed from RNA transcripts. The HTBI primer set served for first-round RT-PCR of the TCR CDR3. One entry per CDR3 protein, called by TCRdb with MiXCR from the multiplex PCR reads. The data contain about 420,000 distinct CDR3 sequences, roughly an eighth of them seen just once; the ten biggest clones take up approximately 5.3%. This clonotype was counted at least ten times. The antigen remains unidentified. Broader study findings: In blood, most of the thyroid clonotypes expanded above 0.001 were also present.

This sequence was found in a woman aged 18-29 years with Graves' hyperthyroidism. Sequences were obtained from blood. The V and J genes are TRBV4-1 and TRBJ2-7; 10 bases align to TRBD2. The CDR3 loop is CASSHPSGSPEQYF. The CDR3 region has the DNA TGCGCCAGCAGCCACCCTAGCGGGAGCCCCGAGCAGTACTTC.